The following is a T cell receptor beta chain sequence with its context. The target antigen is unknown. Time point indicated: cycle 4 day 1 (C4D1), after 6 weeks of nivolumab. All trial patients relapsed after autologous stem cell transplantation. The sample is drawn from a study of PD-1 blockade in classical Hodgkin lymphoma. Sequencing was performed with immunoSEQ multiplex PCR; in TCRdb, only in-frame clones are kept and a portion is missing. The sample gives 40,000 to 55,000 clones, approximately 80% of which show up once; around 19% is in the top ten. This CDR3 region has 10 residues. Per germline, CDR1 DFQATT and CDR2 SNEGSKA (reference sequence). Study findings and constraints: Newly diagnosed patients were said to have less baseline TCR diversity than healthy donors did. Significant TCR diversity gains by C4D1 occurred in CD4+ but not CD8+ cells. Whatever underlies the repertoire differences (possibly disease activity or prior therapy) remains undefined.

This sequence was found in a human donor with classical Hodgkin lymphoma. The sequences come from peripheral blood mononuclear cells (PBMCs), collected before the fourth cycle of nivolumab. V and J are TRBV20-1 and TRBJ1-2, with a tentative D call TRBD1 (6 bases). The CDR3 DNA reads TGCGGTACAGGGACCTATGGCTACACCTTC. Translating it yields CGTGTYGYTF.